This T cell receptor beta chain was captured in a study of blood T cell repertoires in COVID-19. Trimming pared 1 base from V and 8 bases from J, leaving 14 bases between. This CDR3 region has 14 residues. Per the germline V gene, CDR1 is LNHNV and CDR2 is YYDKDF (reference sequence). The method was immunoSEQ multiplex PCR; TCRdb's version includes in-frame clones alone and lacks a portion of them. This sample has 200,000 to 250,000 clones; about 83% occur once, and the top ten carry roughly 1.3%. The sequencing sample was made of peripheral blood. The genes are TRBV15 and TRBJ1-2; D not certain. The clonotype originates from a woman in her 30s with COVID-19, enrolled during active disease. The CDR3 DNA reads TGTGCCACCAGCAGAGTGGCGCTCACGGGGGGCTACACCTTC. Its protein is CATSRVALTGGYTF.